The 27 T cell receptor beta chains reported below all come from one sample, sequenced in a study of T cells after yellow fever vaccination. TCRdb re-derived calls from the 5' RACE reads in MiXCR, one entry per CDR3 protein. The sample has hundreds of thousands of distinct CDR3 sequences; 9% to 15% are singletons. The starting material was PBMCs, obtained on the day of the yellow fever booster vaccination. The receptor source for this set is a man aged 25-40 years who received the YFV17D yellow fever vaccine.

The table lists this clonotype with a few counts. This chain connects TRBV12-3 or TRBV12-4 to TRBJ1-6, with D maybe TRBD1 (6 bases). The V end lost 5 bases, the J end lost 10 bases, and 18 bases lay between the germline ends. The CDR3 has 15 residues. DNA of the CDR3: TGTGCCAGCAGTCCGAGTCAGGGGCGAAGGTCACCCCTCCACTTT. Translated, it gives CASSPSQGRRSPLHF.

This clonotype has only a few counts. This chain uses TRBV20-1 with TRBJ2-7; 7 bases agree with TRBD2. Germline loops: CDR1 DFQATT, CDR2 SNEGSKA (reference sequence). There are 14 residues in the CDR3. The V segment lost 5 bases and the J segment 7 bases; nucleotides outside the gene matches: 14. This chain's CDR3 is CSASLGTTGEEQYF. For the CDR3, the DNA is TGCAGTGCTTCTTTAGGGACTACTGGGGAGGAGCAGTACTTC.

This clonotype was observed a few times. The genes are TRBV6-5 and TRBJ2-7, with D maybe TRBD1 (5 bases). The CDR3 length is 15 residues. CDR1 and CDR2 from the germline V gene are MNHEY and SVGAGI. V was pared by 0 bases and J by 3 bases, with 12 bases between. The CDR3 is CASSYSRQYHYEQYF. The CDR3 DNA is TGTGCCAGCAGTTACTCGAGACAGTATCACTACGAGCAGTACTTC.

This clonotype came up many times. The chain couples TRBV11-2 to TRBJ1-2; D is unresolved. The germline V gene encodes CDR1 SGHAT and CDR2 FQNNGV. The V end was cut by 5 bases, the J end by 0 bases, with 13 bases between. The CDR3 is 15 residues long. The CDR3 DNA follows: TGTGCCAGCAGCCTAACCATTGAAACTAACTATGGCTACACCTTC. Its translation is CASSLTIETNYGYTF.

The J gene is TRBJ2-3, the V gene TRBV5-1, with D uncertain. This CDR3 is 15 amino acids long. The V end lost 1 base, the J end lost 0 bases, and 9 bases lay between the germline ends. The germline V gene has CDR1 SGHRS and CDR2 YFSETQ. In nucleotides, the CDR3 is TGCGCCAGCAGCTTGAACCACCCTAGCACAGATACGCAGTATTTT. Protein sequence: CASSLNHPSTDTQYF.

This clonotype was detected ten times or more. The chain links TRBV13 to TRBJ2-4; D may be TRBD2 (6 bases). The germline V and J ends were trimmed by 1 base and 2 bases, with 9 bases remaining between them. The germline V gene has CDR1 PRHDT and CDR2 FYEKMQ (reference sequence). This CDR3 region has 15 residues. The CDR3 coding sequence is TGTGCCAGCAGCTTAGCGGGAGCTTCCAAAAACATTCAGTACTTC. Translation: CASSLAGASKNIQYF.

This clonotype has a count of ten or more. The chain is built from TRBV18 and TRBJ2-5; D ambiguous. The CDR3 consists of 20 residues. Germline assignment: CDR1 KGHSH and CDR2 LQKENI. Deletions cut 0 bases from V and 3 bases from J, with 26 bases between. CDR3 DNA: TGTGCCAGCTCACCACCCCTTCGGTATGATGACATGACGTCCAAAGAGACCCAGTACTTC. Amino acids: CASSPPLRYDDMTSKETQYF.

This rearrangement joins TRBV5-6 to TRBJ1-5; D perhaps matches TRBD1 (5 bases). This CDR3 is built from 14 residues. V lost 2 bases and J lost 3, with 9 bases in between. The germline gives CDR1 SGHDT, CDR2 YYEEEE. CDR3 nucleotide sequence: TGTGCCAGCAGCTTTCGAGGGGTCAATCAGCCCCAGCATTTT. Its protein product is CASSFRGVNQPQHF.

There are a few counts of this clonotype. The V and J genes are TRBV24-1 and TRBJ2-3, with D maybe TRBD1 (6 bases). There are 17 residues in the CDR3. With 2 bases removed from V and 1 base from J, the gap between germline ends came to 15 bases. Germline V gives CDR1 KGHDR, CDR2 SFDVKD. CDR3 sequence: CATSDSYRVSGTDTQYF. CDR3 DNA: TGTGCCACCAGTGATTCCTACAGGGTCTCCGGCACAGATACGCAGTATTTT.

This clonotype was picked up a small number of times. This chain links TRBV5-1 with TRBJ2-5; 9 bases are shared with TRBD2. The CDR3 is made up of 15 amino acids. The germline V gene encodes CDR1 SGHRS and CDR2 YFSETQ. Germline trimming cut 3 bases from V and 2 bases from J; bases unmatched to any gene: 5. CDR3 in amino acids: CASSSSSGTQETQYF. In DNA, the CDR3 is TGCGCCAGCAGCTCATCTAGCGGGACTCAAGAGACCCAGTACTTC.

The gene calls are TRBV20-1 and TRBJ1-1; D gene uncertain. CDR1 DFQATT and CDR2 SNEGSKA come from the germline V gene (reference sequence). CDR3 length equals 14 residues. This CDR3 reads CSSLHPRVNTEAFF. As DNA, the CDR3 is TGCAGCTCACTCCACCCCCGGGTGAACACTGAAGCTTTCTTT.

This clonotype was detected a few times. The chain uses TRBV6-5 and TRBJ2-1; D uncertain. CDR1 MNHEY and CDR2 SVGAGI come from the germline V gene. V was cut by 5 bases and J by 13 bases, with 18 bases left in between. This CDR3 has 13 residues. Here the CDR3 DNA reads TGTGCCAGCAGTACTCCCCACCGGCTACTTCAGTTCTTC. Amino acid sequence: CASSTPHRLLQFF.

This clonotype has at least ten counts. The rearrangement uses TRBV2 and TRBJ2-5; D assignment may be TRBD1 or TRBD2 (7 bases each). V lost 0 bases to trimming and J lost 3 bases, with 17 bases between them. CDR3 length equals 17 residues. Germline loops: CDR1 SNHLY, CDR2 FYNNEI. The CDR3 region is CASSEAFPGGGKETQYF. The CDR3 coding sequence is TGTGCCAGCAGTGAAGCGTTTCCAGGGGGGGGAAAAGAGACCCAGTACTTC.

This clonotype was observed a few times. The chain employs TRBV27 and TRBJ1-5, with a tentative D call TRBD1 (6 bases). V lost 5 bases, J lost 9 bases, and 14 bases lay in between. Germline V gene data show CDR1 as MNHEY and CDR2 as SMNVEV (reference sequence). The CDR3 covers 13 residues. CDR3 residues: CASSQGSPGPQHF. In DNA form, the CDR3 reads TGTGCCAGCAGTCAGGGGTCCCCGGGGCCCCAGCATTTT.

The chain recombines TRBV14 with TRBJ2-2; possible D gene TRBD1, 6 bases. V was cut by 8 bases and J by 1 base, with 8 bases left in between. Germline values: CDR1 SGHDN, CDR2 FVKESK. The length of the CDR3 is 13 residues. CDR3 sequence: CASGTKNTGELFF. The DNA of the CDR3 is TGTGCCAGCGGGACAAAGAACACCGGGGAGCTGTTTTTT.

This clonotype was observed a handful of times. The CDR3 spells CASSRLGRRTDTQYF. CDR3 coding DNA: TGTGCCAGCAGCCGCCTGGGCAGACGGACAGATACGCAGTATTTT. This chain joins TRBV7-2 and TRBJ2-3, with no clear D. The CDR3 contains 15 residues. CDR1 SGHTA and CDR2 FQGNSA come from the germline V gene. V was trimmed by 5 bases and J by 3 bases, leaving 15 bases between them.

This clonotype was detected only a few times. J is TRBJ2-1 and V is TRBV14; D remains unclear. V lost 0 bases to trimming and J lost 3 bases, with 3 bases between them. CDR1 and CDR2 (germline): SGHDN, FVKESK. The CDR3 contains 13 residues. The CDR3 here is CASSQEVYNEQFF. The CDR3 DNA follows: TGTGCCAGCAGCCAAGAAGTCTACAATGAGCAGTTCTTC.

Of note for this clonotype: A much more abundant neighbour one base away suggests this may be a read error. This chain links TRBV5-1 with TRBJ2-3; TRBD2 might be the D (6 bases). The V and J ends lost 2 bases and 4 bases respectively, with 20 bases between them. Germline V gene sequence: CDR1 SGHRS, CDR2 YFSETQ. CDR3 length equals 17 residues. The CDR3 is CASSFEGTPFGADTQYF. CDR3 nucleotide sequence: TGCGCCAGCAGCTTCGAAGGGACTCCCTTTGGGGCAGATACGCAGTATTTT.

Many counts were recorded for this clonotype. This sequence joins TRBV5-1 and TRBJ2-7; TRBD2 is a possible D gene (6 bases). This CDR3 comprises 14 residues. The germline CDR1 and CDR2 sequences are SGHRS and YFSETQ. V gave up 4 bases and J gave up 3 bases, with 14 bases separating them. In DNA form, the CDR3 reads TGCGCCAGCAGCCCCGGAGGAGGGAACTACGAGCAGTACTTC. Its translation is CASSPGGGNYEQYF.

With respect to this clonotype: At one of its ends the junction is not consistent with the germline gene, which may arise from a read error. This chain uses TRBV6-5 with TRBJ2-7, with D perhaps TRBD2 (5 bases). The CDR3 runs to 12 residues. Germline V lookup: CDR1 MNHEY, CDR2 SVGAGI. The CDR3 loop reads CASRTGVYEQHF. The CDR3 DNA is TGTGCCAGCAGAACCGGGGTCTACGAGCAGCACTTC.

The chain employs TRBV5-5 and TRBJ1-2; D is unclear. The V end lost 2 bases, the J end lost 8 bases, and 13 bases lay between the germline ends. This CDR3 has 13 amino acids. Germline V gives CDR1 SGHKS, CDR2 YYEKEE (reference sequence). CDR3: CASSLMSGEGYTF. For the CDR3, the DNA is TGTGCCAGCAGCTTAATGTCTGGAGAGGGCTACACCTTC.

There are a few counts of this clonotype. The rearrangement joins TRBV9 to TRBJ2-7; 7 bases agree with TRBD2. Germline CDR1 reads SGDLS; CDR2 reads YYNGEE. Trimming cost V 2 bases and J 3 bases; bases outside gene matches: 2. This CDR3 contains 13 residues. CDR3 residues: CASSVGLHYEQYF. The CDR3, as DNA: TGTGCCAGCAGCGTGGGACTACACTACGAGCAGTACTTC.

V gene TRBV4-3 combines with J gene TRBJ2-1; possibly TRBD1 or TRBD2 for D (5 bases each). V was cut by 1 base and J by 8 bases, with 12 bases left in between. The CDR3 runs to 14 residues. Per the germline V gene, CDR1 is LGHNA and CDR2 is YSLEER. CDR3 sequence: CASSQGDPSDEQFF. In nucleotides, the CDR3 is TGCGCCAGCAGCCAAGGGGACCCTAGTGATGAGCAGTTCTTC.

Only a few counts were recorded for this clonotype. The chain links TRBV5-1 to TRBJ2-2; the D is unclear. This CDR3 contains 14 residues. Looked up from germline, CDR1 is SGHRS and CDR2 is YFSETQ. Trimming removed 4 bases at V and 5 bases at J, with 12 bases between. The CDR3 protein is CASSQAPRTGELFF. The CDR3, as DNA: TGCGCCAGCAGCCAGGCACCGAGGACCGGGGAGCTGTTTTTT. Variable domain in full (rest from reference TRBV5-1 and TRBJ2-2): KAGVTQTPRYLIKTRGQQVTLSCSPISGHRSVSWYQQTPGQGLQFLFEYFSETQRNKGNFPGRFSGRQFSNSRSEMNVSTLELGDSALYLCASSQAPRTGELFFGEGSRLTVL.

In this sample, this clonotype turned up a few times. This chain connects TRBV4-3 to TRBJ2-7, with D perhaps TRBD1 or TRBD2 (6 bases each). The CDR3 is made up of 16 amino acids. Germline V lookup: CDR1 LGHNA, CDR2 YSLEER. Trimming left V 0 bases short and J 3 bases short, with 15 bases between. The CDR3 sequence: CASSQDLAGQSYEQYF. The CDR3 nucleotides are TGCGCCAGCAGCCAAGATCTCGCGGGACAAAGCTACGAGCAGTACTTC.

This clonotype was found many times. The chain employs TRBV13 and TRBJ2-5, with D unclear. The V end was cut by 2 bases, the J end by 5 bases, with 9 bases between. The CDR3 loop spans 13 amino acids. The germline gives CDR1 PRHDT, CDR2 FYEKMQ (reference sequence). As DNA, the CDR3 is TGTGCCAGCAGCTTATGGGGAAAGGAGACCCAGTACTTC. Encoded protein: CASSLWGKETQYF.

This clonotype occurred a few times. This chain links TRBV20-1 with TRBJ2-3; 7 nucleotides align to TRBD2. The germline V gene has CDR1 DFQATT and CDR2 SNEGSKA (reference sequence). V was clipped by 3 bases and J by 0 bases; unmatched bases: 3. This CDR3 spans 14 amino acids. The CDR3 is CSARDSGSTDTQYF. CDR3 nucleotides: TGCAGTGCTAGGGATAGCGGGAGCACAGATACGCAGTATTTT.